This TCR beta chain was retrieved from a study of molecular identifiers for immune sequencing clone quantification. The CDR3 is made up of 15 amino acids. V lost 0 bases, J lost 0 bases, and 8 bases lay in between. CDR1 MNHEY and CDR2 SVGAGI come from the germline V gene. This clonotype came up many times. Antigen: not known. Study conclusions and caveats: More than 97% of effector molecules, versus under 1% of naive-cell molecules, belonged to clones above 20 RNA copies.

TCRdb called the PCR reads again in MiXCR, with one record for every CDR3 protein. The sample shows around 40,000 distinct CDR3 sequences, under 20% of them seen only once. The sample consisted of naive CD8+ T cells from blood, with Jurkat cell RNA spiked in. Subset described: FACS-sorted CD8+CD4-CCR7+CD45RA+ naive T cells. This clonotype was sampled from a human donor in good health. Some libraries in this study had Jurkat cell RNA spiked in. The chain carries TRBV6-5 and TRBJ1-1, with D uncertain. Written as DNA, the CDR3 is TGTGCCAGCAGTTACTCCGAACGCCTGAACACTGAAGCTTTCTTT. It translates to CASSYSERLNTEAFF.